Listed here are 8 T cell receptor beta chains from one sample, sequenced in a study of Ad26.COV2.S vaccination and SARS-CoV-2 variants. The protocol was immunoSEQ multiplex PCR, while the TCRdb copy is restricted to in-frame clones and leaves out a portion. The table lists about 400,000 clones, 89% of them singletons, with 1.5% to 2% in the top ten. The treatment: 15 to 20 received Ad26.COV2.S at low or high dose, single or two shots; about 5 received placebo; per-sample allocation not given. Sampling took place 63 days after the first vaccine or placebo injection. Sequencing used peripheral blood, obtained in a trial of Ad26.COV2.S vaccine versus placebo. The source is a person aged 18 to 59 who received the Ad26.COV2.S COVID-19 vaccine or a placebo.

The J gene is TRBJ2-2, the V gene TRBV30; D remains ambiguous. The CDR3 is 12 amino acids. The germline V and J ends were trimmed by 8 bases and 8 bases, with 15 bases remaining between them. CDR1 GTSNPN and CDR2 SVGIG come from the germline V gene (reference sequence). The CDR3 DNA sequence: TGTGCCGGTGGCGGCAGGTGGGGGGAGCTGTTTTTT. Protein sequence: CAGGGRWGELFF.

This chain connects TRBV30 to TRBJ1-2; a possible D gene is TRBD1 (5 bases). Trimming removed 4 bases from V and 8 bases from J, with 17 bases in between. Germline values: CDR1 GTSNPN, CDR2 SVGIG (reference sequence). CDR3 length: 13 amino acids. The CDR3 loop reads CAWTPGPGTGYTF. The DNA for the CDR3 is TGTGCCTGGACCCCGGGGCCCGGGACGGGCTACACCTTC.

The chain carries TRBV5-6 and TRBJ1-2, with no clear D. Looked up from germline, CDR1 is SGHDT and CDR2 is YYEEEE. CDR3 length equals 15 residues. Trimming removed 3 bases at V and 8 bases at J, with 20 bases between. CDR3 in amino acids: CASSWTRAPSAGYTF. DNA for the CDR3: TGTGCCAGCAGCTGGACCCGGGCTCCATCGGCAGGCTACACCTTC.

Details on this clone: Its ends do not fully match the called genes, so a read error is possible. The chain has TRBV27 and TRBJ2-2; D is unclear. Germline lookup yields CDR1 MNHEY and CDR2 SMNVEV (reference sequence). This CDR3 comprises 15 residues. The CDR3 coding sequence is TGTGCCAGCAGTTATCTGACCCCGAAAACCGGGGAGCTGTTTTTT. Translated, it gives CASSYLTPKTGELFF.

The rearrangement joins TRBV10-3 to TRBJ1-2; possibly TRBD1 for D (6 bases). Germline values: CDR1 ENHRY, CDR2 SYGVKD. V shed 2 bases and J shed 6 bases, with 19 bases lying between them. The CDR3 loop spans 16 amino acids. CDR3 in DNA: TGTGCCATCAGTGAGAGGGGCCTTGGGGGGCGCGATGGCTACACCTTC. This translates into CAISERGLGGRDGYTF.

V usage is TRBV12-3 or TRBV12-4 and J usage is TRBJ2-5; TRBD2 agrees at 8 bases. V was clipped by 6 bases and J by 9 bases; unmatched bases: 9. The CDR3 has 13 amino acids. This chain's CDR3 is CASRGRDGRAQYF. The DNA for the CDR3 is TGTGCCAGCAGGGGTAGGGACGGGAGGGCCCAGTACTTC.

This clone showed up just once. The chain employs TRBV24-1 and TRBJ2-5; D perhaps matches TRBD2 (6 bases). V was trimmed by 4 bases and J by 2 bases, leaving 22 bases between them. Germline CDR1 KGHDR, CDR2 SFDVKD. The CDR3 contains 18 residues. Written as DNA, the CDR3 is TGTGCCACCAGTGACCCCATGGCTGGCGGCGGAGGGCAAGAGACCCAGTACTTC. Translated, it gives CATSDPMAGGGGQETQYF.

The rearrangement links TRBV7-3 to TRBJ2-5; no clear D. CDR3 size: 13 residues. Trimming stripped 5 bases from V and 2 bases from J, with 9 bases between. Germline-derived CDR1 and CDR2 are SGHTA and FQGTGA. CDR3 loop: CASSRTQQETQYF. DNA for the CDR3: TGTGCCAGCAGCCGCACGCAACAAGAGACCCAGTACTTC.